Shown below are 2 T cell receptor beta chains from a single sample sequenced in a study of T cell repertoires in cytomegalovirus infection. TCRdb reprocessed the reads via MiXCR and lists one record per CDR3 protein. The sample contains around 210,000 distinct CDR3 sequences, around 6.4% of which appear only once. Sequenced sample: PBMCs. All receptors derive from a human donor in good health (CMV status not recorded). Some clones in this sample may be carry-over from other donors' samples.

There are many counts of this clonotype. The chain recombines TRBV7-9 with TRBJ2-3, with D possibly TRBD2 on 6 matching bases. Trimming shortened V by 5 bases and J by 4 bases, and 22 bases separated the two germline ends. Per germline, CDR1 SEHNR and CDR2 FQNEAQ (reference sequence). This CDR3 region has 17 residues. The CDR3 region is CASSLPGPRRDPDTQYF. The CDR3 bases are TGTGCCAGCAGCCTGCCGGGACCCCGGCGGGATCCAGATACGCAGTATTTT.

Of note for this clonotype: Given a much more abundant clone one base away, this may be a read error. The chain joins TRBV28 to TRBJ1-1, with TRBD1 as a possible D gene (6 bases). CDR3 length: 14 amino acids. Germline loops: CDR1 MDHEN, CDR2 SYDVKM. In DNA form, the CDR3 reads TGTGCCAGCCGGCCCCAGGGGAGGAACACTGTAGCTTTCTTT. This codes for CASRPQGRNTVAFF. Together with reference TRBV28 and TRBJ1-1, the CDR3 gives the full variable domain: DVKVTQSSRYLVKRTGEKVFLECVQDMDHENMFWYRQDPGLGLRLIYFSYDVKMKEKGDIPEGYSVSREKKERFSLILESASTNQTSMYLCASRPQGRNTVAFFGQGTRLTVV.